This T cell receptor (beta chain) was retrieved from a study of cytomegalovirus exposure and HLA in healthy donors. Study results and caveats: A prior analysis recorded that most TCR beta V segments were productive about 87% or about 30% of the time. In presence/absence analyses, roughly uniform sequencing depth across donors was assumed.

A word on this clone: The antigen is not known.

It was with 60 Vbeta and 13 Jbeta primers that the PCR ran. Produced via immunoSEQ multiplex PCR; TCRdb's table is partial and in-frame only. The repertoire holds about 150,000 clones, 65% to 85% seen once, with roughly 3.7% in the top ten. Germline values: CDR1 SQVTM, CDR2 ANQGSEA. The CDR3 is made up of 10 amino acids. With 7 bases clipped from V and 12 bases from J, the junction kept 8 bases outside the gene matches. The chain joins TRBV29-1 to TRBJ1-1, with 7 bases matching TRBD1. Sequencing was done on a sample of PBMCs. The receptor's source is a male donor in good health and CMV-seronegative. The CDR3 here is CSGTQGVTFF. Here the CDR3 DNA reads TGCAGCGGGACTCAGGGGGTGACTTTCTTT.